The rows below give T cell receptor beta chains drawn from one sample of a study of T-cell reconstitution after alpha-beta-depleted transplantation in children. In TCRdb, the PCR reads were re-called with MiXCR into one record per CDR3 protein. This table holds 350,000 to 450,000 distinct CDR3 sequences, about a fifth found once. The sequencing used PBMCs from the stem cell graft donor, collected from the stem cell graft. Receptor source: a human donor who donated a stem cell graft to a child with acute myeloid leukemia. Both conserved end residues are part of each CDR3. A D gene is named only where the DNA matches it firmly. The size field is filled for only some rows; it gives once, few, many or a size class.

v_call: TRBV7-3
cdr3_length: 18
clone_size: -
j_call: TRBJ2-1
d_call: -
cdr3_nt: TGTGCCAGCAGCTTAAACCCGCTCTCCTATACGGGCTTCAATGAGCAGTTCTTC
cdr3_aa: CASSLNPLSYTGFNEQFF

v_call: TRBV5-1
cdr3_length: 16
clone_size: -
j_call: TRBJ2-1
d_call: TRBD2
cdr3_nt: TGCGCCAGCAGCTTGGTCAGCGGGAGCTCCTACAATGAGCAGTTCTTC
cdr3_aa: CASSLVSGSSYNEQFF

v_call: TRBV2
cdr3_length: 13
clone_size: -
j_call: TRBJ2-7
d_call: -
cdr3_nt: TGTGCCAGCAACTGGCAAAGCTCCTACGAGCAGTACTTC
cdr3_aa: CASNWQSSYEQYF

v_call: TRBV20-1
cdr3_length: 12
clone_size: -
j_call: TRBJ2-1
d_call: -
cdr3_nt: TGCAGTGCTAGCCCTTGGGATAATGAGCAGTTCTTC
cdr3_aa: CSASPWDNEQFF

v_call: TRBV20-1
cdr3_length: 15
clone_size: many
j_call: TRBJ2-1
d_call: TRBD2
cdr3_nt: TGCAGTGCTAGGCAGACTAGCGGGAGGGCCTTGGAGCAGTTCTTC
cdr3_aa: CSARQTSGRALEQFF

v_call: TRBV2
cdr3_length: 15
clone_size: few
j_call: TRBJ1-1
d_call: -
cdr3_nt: TGTGCCAGCAGTGATAGTACGACGATGAACACTGAAGCTTTCTTT
cdr3_aa: CASSDSTTMNTEAFF

v_call: TRBV9
cdr3_length: 18
clone_size: few
j_call: TRBJ2-2
d_call: TRBD2
cdr3_nt: TGTGCCAGCAGAACCTCGGGTAGCGGGAGTTCTGACACCGGGGAGCTGTTTTTT
cdr3_aa: CASRTSGSGSSDTGELFF

v_call: TRBV27
cdr3_length: 14
clone_size: few
j_call: TRBJ1-5
d_call: -
cdr3_nt: TGTGCCAGCAGCGCACGGGGGGGCAATCAGCCCCAGCATTTT
cdr3_aa: CASSARGGNQPQHF

v_call: TRBV7-9
cdr3_length: 15
clone_size: few
j_call: TRBJ2-7
d_call: TRBD1
cdr3_nt: TGTGCCAGCAGCTTAAGAAGGACAGGGGCCTACGAGCAGTACTTC
cdr3_aa: CASSLRRTGAYEQYF

v_call: TRBV7-6
cdr3_length: 15
clone_size: few
j_call: TRBJ2-1
d_call: -
cdr3_nt: TGTGCCAGCAGCCTGGAGGGGGCATTTAACAATGAGCAGTTCTTC
cdr3_aa: CASSLEGAFNNEQFF

v_call: TRBV10-3
cdr3_length: 13
clone_size: many
j_call: TRBJ2-7
d_call: -
cdr3_nt: TGTGCCACGAGGACAGCGGAGACCTACGAGCAGTACTTC
cdr3_aa: CATRTAETYEQYF

v_call: TRBV7-2
cdr3_length: 15
clone_size: -
j_call: TRBJ1-2
d_call: -
cdr3_nt: TGTGCCAGCAGCCCAGAAGGACACCCTAACTATGGCTACACCTTC
cdr3_aa: CASSPEGHPNYGYTF

v_call: TRBV6-5
cdr3_length: 17
clone_size: many
j_call: TRBJ2-1
d_call: TRBD2
cdr3_nt: TGTGCCAGCAGTTCCCTAGCGGGAGAGTTCGCCTACAATGAGCAGTTCTTC
cdr3_aa: CASSSLAGEFAYNEQFF

v_call: TRBV7-9
cdr3_length: 14
clone_size: few
j_call: TRBJ1-4
d_call: -
cdr3_nt: TGTGCCAGCAGCTTCTCCGCAACTAATGAAAAACTGTTTTTT
cdr3_aa: CASSFSATNEKLFF

v_call: TRBV10-3
cdr3_length: 13
clone_size: few
j_call: TRBJ2-7
d_call: TRBD1
cdr3_nt: TGTGCCATCAGTGGGACAGGCGAATACGAGCAGTACTTC
cdr3_aa: CAISGTGEYEQYF

v_call: TRBV5-6
cdr3_length: 15
clone_size: few
j_call: TRBJ2-4
d_call: TRBD1
cdr3_nt: TGTGCCAGCAGCCAATACAAGGACAGGTTTAACATTCAGTACTTC
cdr3_aa: CASSQYKDRFNIQYF

v_call: TRBV23-1
cdr3_length: 16
clone_size: many
j_call: TRBJ2-7
d_call: -
cdr3_nt: TGCGCCAGCAGATTTATGGGGGCCTCTCCTCCCTACGAGCAGTACTTC
cdr3_aa: CASRFMGASPPYEQYF

v_call: TRBV25-1
cdr3_length: 13
clone_size: many
j_call: TRBJ2-1
d_call: -
cdr3_nt: TGTGCCAGCAGTGAATTGTCATACAATGAGCAGTTCTTC
cdr3_aa: CASSELSYNEQFF

v_call: TRBV7-7
cdr3_length: 15
clone_size: -
j_call: TRBJ2-1
d_call: -
cdr3_nt: TGTGCTAGCAGCCGAAATCCGGGTCCTGGCAATGAGCAGTTCTTC
cdr3_aa: CASSRNPGPGNEQFF

v_call: TRBV12-3/TRBV12-4
cdr3_length: 16
clone_size: many
j_call: TRBJ2-1
d_call: TRBD2
cdr3_nt: TGTGCCAGCAGCCAAAGCGGGAGGGCCCTCATCGATGAGCAGTTCTTC
cdr3_aa: CASSQSGRALIDEQFF

v_call: TRBV2
cdr3_length: 12
clone_size: -
j_call: TRBJ1-2
d_call: TRBD1
cdr3_nt: TGTGCCAGCGACAGGGTAAACTATGGCTACACCTTC
cdr3_aa: CASDRVNYGYTF

v_call: TRBV20-1
cdr3_length: 16
clone_size: -
j_call: TRBJ2-7
d_call: TRBD2
cdr3_nt: TGCATTGCTAGAGATCAGCTAGCGGGAGGGCCCTTTGAGCAGTACTTC
cdr3_aa: CIARDQLAGGPFEQYF

v_call: TRBV20-1
cdr3_length: 14
clone_size: few
j_call: TRBJ2-7
d_call: TRBD2
cdr3_nt: TGCAGTGCTAGAGATCCCAGCGGGAGGTTTGAGCAGTACTTC
cdr3_aa: CSARDPSGRFEQYF

v_call: TRBV3-1
cdr3_length: 14
clone_size: -
j_call: TRBJ2-7
d_call: -
cdr3_nt: TGTGCCAGCAGCCAATCGAAGAGCTCCTACGAGCAGTACTTC
cdr3_aa: CASSQSKSSYEQYF

v_call: TRBV7-6
cdr3_length: 16
clone_size: -
j_call: TRBJ1-3
d_call: -
cdr3_nt: TGTGCCAGCGGCCTGGGTACTCTAAGCTCTGGAAACACCATATATTTT
cdr3_aa: CASGLGTLSSGNTIYF

v_call: TRBV12-3/TRBV12-4
cdr3_length: 15
clone_size: few
j_call: TRBJ2-1
d_call: TRBD2
cdr3_nt: TGTGCCAGCAAGACTAGCGGGGCCTCCTACAATGAGCAGTTCTTC
cdr3_aa: CASKTSGASYNEQFF

v_call: TRBV29-1
cdr3_length: 13
clone_size: -
j_call: TRBJ2-5
d_call: -
cdr3_nt: TGCAGCGTTCGCCCCGGGTTGCTGGAGACCCAGTACTTC
cdr3_aa: CSVRPGLLETQYF

v_call: TRBV5-1
cdr3_length: 17
clone_size: -
j_call: TRBJ2-7
d_call: TRBD2
cdr3_nt: TGCGCCAGCAGCTTAGACAGAGCGGGAGGGTCCTCCTACGAGCAGTACTTC
cdr3_aa: CASSLDRAGGSSYEQYF

v_call: TRBV27
cdr3_length: 14
clone_size: few
j_call: TRBJ2-1
d_call: -
cdr3_nt: TGTGCCAGCAGTTCCGGAGCCTCCTACAATGAGCAGTTCTTC
cdr3_aa: CASSSGASYNEQFF

v_call: TRBV2
cdr3_length: 16
clone_size: -
j_call: TRBJ2-5
d_call: TRBD1
cdr3_nt: TGTGCCAGCAGAGCAACTCCCGGGACAGGGGAGGAGACCCAGTACTTC
cdr3_aa: CASRATPGTGEETQYF

v_call: TRBV6-5
cdr3_length: 11
clone_size: -
j_call: TRBJ2-5
d_call: -
cdr3_nt: TGTGCCAGCAGTACAGAGGAGACCCAGTACTTC
cdr3_aa: CASSTEETQYF

v_call: TRBV7-2
cdr3_length: 15
clone_size: -
j_call: TRBJ2-2
d_call: TRBD1
cdr3_nt: TGTGCCAGCAGCCCACGACAGGGTGGGCTCGGGGAGCTGTTTTTT
cdr3_aa: CASSPRQGGLGELFF

v_call: TRBV6-1
cdr3_length: 16
clone_size: few
j_call: TRBJ2-2
d_call: TRBD1
cdr3_nt: TGTGCCAGCAGTGCCCCCGACAGGGGCAACACCGGGGAGCTGTTTTTT
cdr3_aa: CASSAPDRGNTGELFF

v_call: TRBV6-1
cdr3_length: 15
clone_size: few
j_call: TRBJ2-4
d_call: TRBD2
cdr3_nt: TGTGCCAGCAGTGAAGCTGGGACTAGTTTTGACATTCAGTACTTC
cdr3_aa: CASSEAGTSFDIQYF

v_call: TRBV6-1
cdr3_length: 13
clone_size: many
j_call: TRBJ2-7
d_call: TRBD2
cdr3_nt: TGTGCCAGCAGACCCGGTGTGGGACTAGAGCAGTACTTC
cdr3_aa: CASRPGVGLEQYF

v_call: TRBV28
cdr3_length: 16
clone_size: once
j_call: TRBJ2-7
d_call: -
cdr3_nt: TGTGCCAGCAGTTTGCTATCCGGGACGGGGGCCTACGAGCAGTACTTC
cdr3_aa: CASSLLSGTGAYEQYF

v_call: TRBV24-1
cdr3_length: 17
clone_size: few
j_call: TRBJ2-2
d_call: -
cdr3_nt: TGTGCCACCAGTGAGCTTGGCAGAGAGGGTATCACCGGGGAGCTGTTTTTT
cdr3_aa: CATSELGREGITGELFF

v_call: TRBV4-2
cdr3_length: 14
clone_size: many
j_call: TRBJ2-1
d_call: -
cdr3_nt: TGTGCCAGCAGCCAATTTTTGTTAGCCAATGAGCAGTTCTTC
cdr3_aa: CASSQFLLANEQFF

v_call: TRBV5-1
cdr3_length: 14
clone_size: few
j_call: TRBJ2-5
d_call: TRBD2
cdr3_nt: TGCGCCAGCAGCTTTCTAGCGGGAAAGGAGACCCAGTACTTC
cdr3_aa: CASSFLAGKETQYF

v_call: TRBV7-2
cdr3_length: 14
clone_size: once
j_call: TRBJ2-1
d_call: TRBD2
cdr3_nt: TGTGCCAGCAGCCCCGGGCGCCCGGGAGGTGGGCAGTTCTTC
cdr3_aa: CASSPGRPGGGQFF

v_call: TRBV12-3/TRBV12-4
cdr3_length: 11
clone_size: many
j_call: TRBJ2-7
d_call: -
cdr3_nt: TGTGCCAGCAGTTTCCTAGCGGAGCAGTACTTC
cdr3_aa: CASSFLAEQYF

v_call: TRBV15
cdr3_length: 15
clone_size: -
j_call: TRBJ1-4
d_call: -
cdr3_nt: TGTGCCACCAGCAGATTCCGGGTCGGGGATGAAAAACTGTTTTTT
cdr3_aa: CATSRFRVGDEKLFF

v_call: TRBV7-2
cdr3_length: 14
clone_size: many
j_call: TRBJ2-4
d_call: -
cdr3_nt: TGTGCCAGCAGCGAGGCGGTAGCCAAAAACATTCAGTACTTC
cdr3_aa: CASSEAVAKNIQYF

v_call: TRBV7-9
cdr3_length: 15
clone_size: -
j_call: TRBJ2-3
d_call: -
cdr3_nt: TGTGCCAGCAGCCCACGTCGGGAGCTAGCCAATACGCAGTATTTT
cdr3_aa: CASSPRRELANTQYF

v_call: TRBV7-2
cdr3_length: 13
clone_size: -
j_call: TRBJ1-1
d_call: -
cdr3_nt: TGTGCCAGCCGACTCGCAGTGAACACTGAAGCTTTCTTT
cdr3_aa: CASRLAVNTEAFF

v_call: TRBV20-1
cdr3_length: 13
clone_size: few
j_call: TRBJ2-3
d_call: -
cdr3_nt: TGCAGTGCTAGAGGGGATAGCACAGATACGCAGTATTTT
cdr3_aa: CSARGDSTDTQYF

v_call: TRBV6-5
cdr3_length: 15
clone_size: many
j_call: TRBJ2-7
d_call: TRBD1
cdr3_nt: TGTGCCAGCAGTTACTCCCCGACAGGGGCCTACGAGCAGTACTTC
cdr3_aa: CASSYSPTGAYEQYF

v_call: TRBV5-4
cdr3_length: 14
clone_size: -
j_call: TRBJ2-3
d_call: -
cdr3_nt: TGTGCCAGCAGCCCCGACATATACACAGATACGCAGTATTTT
cdr3_aa: CASSPDIYTDTQYF

v_call: TRBV10-3
cdr3_length: 13
clone_size: -
j_call: TRBJ1-2
d_call: -
cdr3_nt: TGTGCCATCAGCCCGACAGAAAACTATGGCTACACCTTC
cdr3_aa: CAISPTENYGYTF

v_call: TRBV12-3/TRBV12-4
cdr3_length: 13
clone_size: many
j_call: TRBJ2-4
d_call: -
cdr3_nt: TGTGCCAGCAGAGATCGGGACAAAAACATTCAGTACTTC
cdr3_aa: CASRDRDKNIQYF

v_call: TRBV29-1
cdr3_length: 14
clone_size: few
j_call: TRBJ2-2
d_call: TRBD1
cdr3_nt: TGCAGCGTTGAAGATGGCCAGGGGGCCGGGGAGCTGTTTTTT
cdr3_aa: CSVEDGQGAGELFF

v_call: TRBV12-3/TRBV12-4
cdr3_length: 16
clone_size: -
j_call: TRBJ2-7
d_call: TRBD2
cdr3_nt: TGTGCCAGCAGTTTAAACCGGCTAGCGGGAGAGGACGAGCAGTACTTC
cdr3_aa: CASSLNRLAGEDEQYF

v_call: TRBV20-1
cdr3_length: 13
clone_size: many
j_call: TRBJ2-3
d_call: -
cdr3_nt: TGCAGTGCCGCCCCGACAAATACAGATACGCAGTATTTT
cdr3_aa: CSAAPTNTDTQYF

v_call: TRBV10-3
cdr3_length: 13
clone_size: -
j_call: TRBJ1-5
d_call: -
cdr3_nt: TGTGCCATCAGTGATGGTTCCGGGGAGACCCAGCATTTT
cdr3_aa: CAISDGSGETQHF

v_call: TRBV12-3/TRBV12-4
cdr3_length: 14
clone_size: -
j_call: TRBJ1-4
d_call: -
cdr3_nt: TGTGCCAGCAGTTTGAGCCTAGTCAATGAAAAACTGTTTTTT
cdr3_aa: CASSLSLVNEKLFF

v_call: TRBV29-1
cdr3_length: 12
clone_size: few
j_call: TRBJ1-1
d_call: -
cdr3_nt: TGCAGCGTTGAGTCGGCAGGAAAAGAAGCTTTCTTT
cdr3_aa: CSVESAGKEAFF

v_call: TRBV27
cdr3_length: 14
clone_size: -
j_call: TRBJ2-1
d_call: TRBD1
cdr3_nt: TGTGCCAGCAGTCGTAAGGACAGGCACAATGAGCAGTTCTTC
cdr3_aa: CASSRKDRHNEQFF